This T cell receptor beta chain was captured in a study of technical replicates of blood from a few donors. This clone was seen a single time. V was clipped by 2 bases and J by 5 bases; unmatched bases: 11. The germline gives CDR1 SGDLS, CDR2 YYNGEE. CDR3 size: 17 residues. Libraries were prepared by immunoSEQ multiplex PCR; TCRdb keeps only in-frame clonotypes and omits some of them. The table records about 81,000 clones, 81% of them present only once. The TCR sequence derives from a human donor in good health. Some clones in this sample may be carry-over from other donors' samples. The specimen sequenced was PBMCs. The V and J genes are TRBV9 and TRBJ1-5; 9 positions agree with TRBD1. In nucleotides, the CDR3 is TGTGCCAGCAGCGTGGGCGACAGGGGGGTAAAGCATCAGCCCCAGCATTTT. Amino acid sequence: CASSVGDRGVKHQPQHF.